This T cell receptor beta chain is from a study of CD8 T cells in ankylosing spondylitis. Whole-study findings and limits: About 8 highly homologous variants made up a TCR beta motif, and this motif appeared characteristic of ankylosing spondylitis blood.

The J segment lost 4 bases and the V segment lost 6 bases, leaving 12 bases of the junction unmatched. This CDR3 is 16 amino acids long. Germline V gene data show CDR1 as SNHLY and CDR2 as FYNNEI. This clonotype occurred many times. No antigen is known for it. TCRdb reprocessed the 5' RACE reads via MiXCR and lists one record per CDR3 protein. Among roughly 100,000 distinct CDR3 sequences listed, roughly 8.3% were seen once. Input material: blood, either unsorted or a sorted T cell fraction (not recorded which). The origin of this receptor is a male donor with ankylosing spondylitis or in good health (not recorded which). This rearrangement joins TRBV2 to TRBJ2-3, with 8 bases identical to TRBD2. This CDR3 reads CASRAGGAGAADTQYF. The CDR3 region has the DNA TGTGCCAGCAGGGCGGGGGGAGCGGGAGCGGCAGATACGCAGTATTTT.